The rows below give T cell receptor beta chains drawn from one sample of a study of T cell responses to AZD1222 COVID-19 vaccine. Repertoires were generated with immunoSEQ multiplex PCR, while TCRdb's copy carries only in-frame clones and drops some. The repertoire holds around 130,000 clones, with approximately 90% as singletons. This material consisted of peripheral blood, taken 28 days after the second AZD1222 dose. All receptors come from an adult who received the AZD1222 COVID-19 vaccine. Both conserved end residues are part of each CDR3. A D gene is named only where the DNA matches it firmly. A row's size may be missing; if present it is once, few, many or a size class.

V: TRBV6-6
D: TRBD1
J: TRBJ2-7
size: -
CDR3: CASSYSSGGYEQYF
DNA: TGTGCCAGCAGTTACTCTTCAGGGGGCTACGAGCAGTACTTC

V: TRBV30
D: -
J: TRBJ1-2
size: -
CDR3: CAWSPGSYGYTF
DNA: TGTGCCTGGAGCCCAGGGTCCTATGGCTACACCTTC

V: TRBV4-2
D: -
J: TRBJ1-5
size: -
CDR3: CASSQEVTQPRNQPQHF
DNA: TGTGCCAGCAGCCAAGAAGTCACCCAACCTCGCAATCAGCCCCAGCATTTT

V: TRBV11-2
D: TRBD1
J: TRBJ1-6
size: -
CDR3: CASSMTRGNSPLHF
DNA: TGTGCCAGCAGCATGACCAGGGGGAATTCACCCCTCCACTTT

V: TRBV7-2
D: -
J: TRBJ2-1
size: -
CDR3: CASSLRGSLGNEQFF
DNA: TGTGCCAGCAGCTTAAGGGGGAGTTTGGGCAATGAGCAGTTCTTC

V: TRBV2
D: -
J: TRBJ2-5
size: -
CDR3: CASSDIGSWRSQYF
DNA: TGTGCCAGCAGTGATATTGGCAGTTGGCGGTCCCAGTACTTC

V: TRBV11-2
D: -
J: TRBJ1-4
size: -
CDR3: CASSLAPTTTTNEKLFF
DNA: TGTGCCAGCAGCTTAGCCCCCACGACTACAACTAATGAAAAACTGTTTTTT

V: TRBV6-5
D: TRBD1
J: TRBJ1-6
size: -
CDR3: CASSYSITGGRIPLHF
DNA: TGTGCCAGCAGTTACTCGATAACAGGGGGCAGGATACCCCTCCACTTT

V: TRBV5-6
D: -
J: TRBJ1-1
size: -
CDR3: CASSLGWGGNTEAFF
DNA: TGTGCCAGCAGCTTGGGTTGGGGTGGGAACACTGAAGCTTTCTTT

V: TRBV6-5
D: -
J: TRBJ2-7
size: -
CDR3: CASSRTYVDPEQYF
DNA: TGTGCCAGCAGCCGGACCTACGTGGATCCAGAGCAGTACTTC

V: TRBV9
D: -
J: TRBJ1-1
size: once
CDR3: CASSPRGDTEAFF
DNA: TGTGCCAGCAGCCCTCGAGGGGACACTGAAGCTTTCTTT

V: TRBV6-5
D: TRBD2
J: TRBJ2-7
size: -
CDR3: CASSYESSGLTSEQYF
DNA: TGTGCCAGCAGTTACGAATCTAGCGGGCTTACAAGCGAGCAGTACTTC

V: TRBV6-2/TRBV6-3
D: TRBD1
J: TRBJ1-5
size: few
CDR3: CASSSPGQGATGQPQHF
DNA: TGTGCCAGCAGTTCACCGGGACAGGGAGCTACTGGCCAGCCCCAGCATTTT

V: TRBV19
D: -
J: TRBJ1-4
size: -
CDR3: CASGRRRNEKLFF
DNA: TGTGCCAGTGGTAGGCGGCGGAATGAAAAACTGTTTTTT

V: TRBV6-6
D: -
J: TRBJ2-2
size: -
CDR3: CASSYSAAYGELFF
DNA: TGTGCCAGCAGTTACTCGGCGGCATACGGGGAGCTGTTTTTT

V: TRBV18
D: -
J: TRBJ1-5
size: -
CDR3: CASSPPSNQPQHF
DNA: TGTGCCAGCTCACCTCCGAGCAATCAGCCCCAGCATTTT

V: TRBV4-1
D: -
J: TRBJ1-5
size: once
CDR3: CASSQGHGQGNQPQHF
DNA: TGCGCCAGCAGCCAAGGACACGGGCAGGGCAATCAGCCCCAGCATTTT

V: TRBV9
D: -
J: TRBJ2-5
size: -
CDR3: CASSVGGGGGETQYF
DNA: TGTGCCAGCAGCGTAGGGGGAGGTGGCGGGGAGACCCAGTACTTC

V: TRBV4-1
D: -
J: TRBJ1-1
size: -
CDR3: CASSQIRALKGEAFF
DNA: TGCGCCAGCAGCCAAATCCGGGCCCTCAAGGGTGAAGCTTTCTTT

V: TRBV28
D: TRBD1
J: TRBJ2-1
size: -
CDR3: CASRSGTGGSFRNEQFF
DNA: TGTGCCAGCAGATCCGGGACAGGGGGCTCTTTTAGAAATGAGCAGTTCTTC

V: TRBV6-1
D: -
J: TRBJ2-7
size: -
CDR3: CASSEYWRLGQYEQYF
DNA: TGTGCCAGCAGTGAATACTGGAGACTGGGGCAGTACGAGCAGTACTTC

V: TRBV5-1
D: TRBD2
J: TRBJ2-3
size: -
CDR3: CASSPGTSVSDTQYF
DNA: TGCGCCAGTTCCCCCGGGACTAGCGTATCAGATACGCAGTATTTT

V: TRBV27
D: -
J: TRBJ1-4
size: -
CDR3: CASSRQQGGEKLFF
DNA: TGTGCCAGCAGCCGACAGCAGGGAGGAGAAAAACTGTTTTTT

V: TRBV28
D: -
J: TRBJ1-5
size: -
CDR3: CASSLYSSPQHF
DNA: TGTGCCAGCAGCCTTTACTCATCGCCCCAGCATTTT

V: TRBV28
D: -
J: TRBJ1-2
size: -
CDR3: CASRTGGQNFIDGYTF
DNA: TGTGCCAGCAGGACGGGGGGCCAGAATTTTATCGATGGCTACACCTTC

V: TRBV3-1/TRBV3-2
D: -
J: TRBJ2-2
size: -
CDR3: CASSSLVELFF
DNA: TGTGCCAGCAGCAGTCTGGTGGAGCTGTTTTTT

V: TRBV5-1
D: -
J: TRBJ1-2
size: -
CDR3: CASSIDTNYGYTF
DNA: TGCGCCAGCAGCATTGACACTAACTATGGCTACACCTTC

V: TRBV11-3
D: -
J: TRBJ2-1
size: -
CDR3: CASSLVGGLNEQFF
DNA: TGTGCCAGCAGCTTAGTGGGGGGACTCAATGAGCAGTTCTTC

V: TRBV4-1
D: TRBD1
J: TRBJ1-6
size: -
CDR3: CASRPPGQGSPLHF
DNA: TGCGCCAGCCGCCCTCCGGGACAGGGTTCACCCCTCCACTTT

V: TRBV5-6
D: TRBD2
J: TRBJ2-3
size: -
CDR3: CASRLTSGFTDTQYF
DNA: TGTGCCAGCAGACTGACTAGCGGGTTCACAGATACGCAGTATTTT

V: TRBV5-1
D: -
J: TRBJ2-7
size: once
CDR3: CASSLAIQGTYYEQYF
DNA: TGCGCCAGCAGCTTGGCGATACAGGGAACTTACTACGAGCAGTACTTC

V: TRBV6-2/TRBV6-3
D: TRBD2
J: TRBJ2-1
size: -
CDR3: CASSYSRLAQANEQFF
DNA: TGTGCCAGCAGTTACTCTCGACTAGCCCAGGCTAATGAGCAGTTCTTC

V: TRBV3-1/TRBV3-2
D: TRBD1
J: TRBJ2-7
size: -
CDR3: CASSRGPPGQGNEQYF
DNA: TGTGCCAGCAGCCGCGGGCCGCCGGGACAGGGGAACGAGCAGTACTTC

V: TRBV10-3
D: -
J: TRBJ2-7
size: -
CDR3: CASRPPGGQPNEQYF
DNA: TGTGCCAGCCGCCCCCCGGGGGGACAGCCGAACGAGCAGTACTTC

V: TRBV5-6
D: -
J: TRBJ1-4
size: -
CDR3: CASSLYAGTNEKLFF
DNA: TGTGCCAGCAGCTTGTATGCGGGGACTAATGAAAAACTGTTTTTT

V: TRBV6-5
D: -
J: TRBJ1-5
size: -
CDR3: CASSPGQRSNQPQHF
DNA: TGTGCCAGCAGTCCGGGCCAAAGAAGCAATCAGCCCCAGCATTTT

V: TRBV27
D: TRBD2
J: TRBJ2-3
size: -
CDR3: CASPAECGRPDTQYF
DNA: TGTGCCAGTCCCGCGGAGTGCGGGAGACCAGATACGCAGTATTTT

V: TRBV9
D: TRBD2
J: TRBJ2-3
size: -
CDR3: CASSVGTSHTDTQYF
DNA: TGTGCCAGCAGCGTTGGGACTAGCCACACAGATACGCAGTATTTT

V: TRBV9
D: TRBD2
J: TRBJ2-2
size: -
CDR3: CASSPSGSDAGELFF
DNA: TGTGCCAGCAGCCCAAGCGGGAGCGACGCCGGGGAGCTGTTTTTT

V: TRBV2
D: -
J: TRBJ1-2
size: -
CDR3: CASSERTETYGYTF
DNA: TGTGCCAGCAGTGAACGGACAGAAACCTATGGCTACACCTTC

V: TRBV6-5
D: -
J: TRBJ1-1
size: -
CDR3: CASANRPPTEAFF
DNA: TGTGCCAGCGCCAACAGGCCCCCCACTGAAGCTTTCTTT

V: TRBV18
D: -
J: TRBJ2-2
size: -
CDR3: CASSPRRDTGELFF
DNA: TGTGCCAGCTCACCACGCAGAGACACCGGGGAGCTGTTTTTT

V: TRBV5-1
D: -
J: TRBJ2-3
size: -
CDR3: CASSLVGSRTDTQYF
DNA: TGCGCCAGCAGCTTGGTGGGGTCTCGCACAGATACGCAGTATTTT

V: TRBV2
D: -
J: TRBJ1-1
size: -
CDR3: CASSGGGFAFF
DNA: TGTGCCAGCAGTGGAGGGGGTTTCGCTTTCTTT

V: TRBV7-7
D: TRBD2
J: TRBJ2-7
size: -
CDR3: CASSLAGHEEQYF
DNA: TGTGCTAGCAGCTTAGCGGGTCACGAGGAGCAGTACTTC

V: TRBV4-2
D: TRBD1
J: TRBJ2-2
size: -
CDR3: CASSQDLTGAGELFF
DNA: TGTGCCAGCAGCCAAGACTTGACAGGGGCCGGGGAGCTGTTTTTT

V: TRBV30
D: -
J: TRBJ1-6
size: -
CDR3: CAWHTGGNSPLHF
DNA: TGTGCCTGGCACACGGGGGGTAATTCACCCCTCCACTTT